Described below is a single TCR beta chain sequence and its context. V lost 6 bases to trimming and J lost 1 base, with 12 bases between them. CDR1 and CDR2 (germline): SGHTA, FQGTGA. The CDR3 is made up of 14 amino acids. This sample is drawn from a study of OX40 agonist ivuxolimab in advanced cancers. On the study more broadly: The patients received ivuxolimab by intravenous route every 2 weeks at 0.01 to 10 mg/kg.

Method: immunoSEQ multiplex PCR; TCRdb's copy keeps in-frame clones and lacks some. The data contain 45,000 to 55,000 clones, 65% to 85% of them singletons. The chain employs TRBV7-3 and TRBJ1-1; no clear D. This clonotype was obtained from an adult with an advanced solid tumor such as melanoma, head and neck, liver or kidney cancer. The starting material was CD4+ or CD8+ T cells sorted from blood, obtained in a trial of the OX40 agonist ivuxolimab. Written as DNA, the CDR3 is TGTGCCAGCAGTCGGAGACGGCAGAACACTGAAGCTTTCTTT. Its protein product is CASSRRRQNTEAFF.